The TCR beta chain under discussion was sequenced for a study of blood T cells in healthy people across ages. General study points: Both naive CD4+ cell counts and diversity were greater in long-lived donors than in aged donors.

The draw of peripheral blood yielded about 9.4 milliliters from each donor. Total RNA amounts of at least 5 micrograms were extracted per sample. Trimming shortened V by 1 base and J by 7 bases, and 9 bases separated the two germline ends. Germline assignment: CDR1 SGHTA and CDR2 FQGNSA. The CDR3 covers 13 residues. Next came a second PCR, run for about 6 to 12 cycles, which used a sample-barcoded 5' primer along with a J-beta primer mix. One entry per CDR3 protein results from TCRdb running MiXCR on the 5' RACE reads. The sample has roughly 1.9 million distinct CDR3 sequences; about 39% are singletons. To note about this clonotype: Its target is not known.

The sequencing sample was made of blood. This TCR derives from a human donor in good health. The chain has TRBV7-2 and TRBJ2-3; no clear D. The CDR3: CASSLGIPNTQYF. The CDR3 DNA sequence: TGTGCCAGCAGCTTAGGCATCCCGAATACGCAGTATTTT.